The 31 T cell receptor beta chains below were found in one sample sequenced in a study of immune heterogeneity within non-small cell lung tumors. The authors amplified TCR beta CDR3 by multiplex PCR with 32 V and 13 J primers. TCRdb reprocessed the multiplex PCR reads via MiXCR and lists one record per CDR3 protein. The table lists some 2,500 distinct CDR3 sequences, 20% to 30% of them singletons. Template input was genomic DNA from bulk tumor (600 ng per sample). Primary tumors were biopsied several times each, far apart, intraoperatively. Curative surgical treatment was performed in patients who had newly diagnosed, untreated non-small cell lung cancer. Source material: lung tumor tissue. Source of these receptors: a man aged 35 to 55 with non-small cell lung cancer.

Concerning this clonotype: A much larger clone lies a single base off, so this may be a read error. DNA for the CDR3: TGTGCCATCAGCGGTAGAGCGGGGGCCAGCATAGATACGCAGTATTTT. Encoded protein: CAISGRAGASIDTQYF. The chain is built from TRBV10-3 and TRBJ2-3; 8 bases agree with TRBD2. This CDR3 is 16 amino acids long. CDR1 is ENHRY, CDR2 SYGVKD, per germline.

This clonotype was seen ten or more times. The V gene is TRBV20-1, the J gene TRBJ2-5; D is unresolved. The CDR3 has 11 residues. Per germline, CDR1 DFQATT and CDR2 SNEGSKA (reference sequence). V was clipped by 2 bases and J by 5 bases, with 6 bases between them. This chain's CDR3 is CSARPSETQYF. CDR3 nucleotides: TGCAGTGCTAGACCGTCCGAGACCCAGTACTTC.

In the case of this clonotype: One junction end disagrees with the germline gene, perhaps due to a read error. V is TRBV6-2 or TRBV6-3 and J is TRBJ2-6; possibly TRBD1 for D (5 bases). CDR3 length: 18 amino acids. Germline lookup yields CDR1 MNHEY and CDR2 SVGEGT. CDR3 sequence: CASSYFGLEISGANVLTF. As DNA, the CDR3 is TGTGCCAGCAGTTATTTTGGTTTAGAAATCTCTGGGGCCAACGTCCTAACTTTC.

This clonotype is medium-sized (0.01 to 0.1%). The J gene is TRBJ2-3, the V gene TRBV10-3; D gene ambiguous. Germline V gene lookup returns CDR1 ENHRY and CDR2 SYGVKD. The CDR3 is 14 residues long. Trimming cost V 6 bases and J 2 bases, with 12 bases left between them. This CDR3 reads CAIRDNTNTDTQYF. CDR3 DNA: TGTGCCATCAGGGATAATACGAACACAGATACGCAGTATTTT.

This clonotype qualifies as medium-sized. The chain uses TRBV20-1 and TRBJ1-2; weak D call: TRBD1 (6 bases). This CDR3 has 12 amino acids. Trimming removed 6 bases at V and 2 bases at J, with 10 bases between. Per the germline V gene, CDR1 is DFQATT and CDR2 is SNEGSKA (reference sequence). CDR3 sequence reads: CSAPDRNYGYTF. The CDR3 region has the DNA TGCAGTGCCCCCGACAGGAACTATGGCTACACCTTC.

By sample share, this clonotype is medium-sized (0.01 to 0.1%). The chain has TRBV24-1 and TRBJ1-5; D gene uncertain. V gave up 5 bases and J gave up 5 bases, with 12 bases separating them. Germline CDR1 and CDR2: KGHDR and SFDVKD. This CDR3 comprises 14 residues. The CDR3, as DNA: TGTGCCACCAGTGTCCCGGGTTCCGATCAGCCCCAGCATTTT. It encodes CATSVPGSDQPQHF.

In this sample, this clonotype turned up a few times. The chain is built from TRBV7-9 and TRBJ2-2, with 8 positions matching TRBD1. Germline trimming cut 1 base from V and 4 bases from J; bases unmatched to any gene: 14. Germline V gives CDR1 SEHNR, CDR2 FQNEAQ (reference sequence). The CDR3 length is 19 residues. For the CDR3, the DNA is TGTGCCAGCAGCTTAGTTCAGGGGGCAGCGTTAGGAGGCACCGGGGAGCTGTTTTTT. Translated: CASSLVQGAALGGTGELFF.

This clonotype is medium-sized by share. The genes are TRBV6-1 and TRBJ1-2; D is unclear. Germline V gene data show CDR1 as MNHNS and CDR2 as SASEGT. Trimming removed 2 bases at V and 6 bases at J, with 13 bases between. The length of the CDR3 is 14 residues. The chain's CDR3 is CASSESQDLNGYTF. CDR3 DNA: TGTGCCAGCAGTGAAAGTCAGGACCTAAATGGCTACACCTTC.

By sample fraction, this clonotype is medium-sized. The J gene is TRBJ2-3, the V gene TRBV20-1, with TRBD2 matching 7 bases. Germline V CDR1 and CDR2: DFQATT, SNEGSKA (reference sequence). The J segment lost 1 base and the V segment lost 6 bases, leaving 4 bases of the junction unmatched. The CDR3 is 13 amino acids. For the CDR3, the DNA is TGCAGTGCCGAGCGGGAACGCACAGATACGCAGTATTTT. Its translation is CSAERERTDTQYF.

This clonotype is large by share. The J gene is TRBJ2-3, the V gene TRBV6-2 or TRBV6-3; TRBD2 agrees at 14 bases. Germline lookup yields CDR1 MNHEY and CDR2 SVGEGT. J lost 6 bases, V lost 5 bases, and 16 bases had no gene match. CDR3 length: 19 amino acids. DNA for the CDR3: TGTGCCAGCAGTCACACCGGGACTAGCGGGAGAGAGTCCGTTGATACGCAGTATTTT. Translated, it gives CASSHTGTSGRESVDTQYF.

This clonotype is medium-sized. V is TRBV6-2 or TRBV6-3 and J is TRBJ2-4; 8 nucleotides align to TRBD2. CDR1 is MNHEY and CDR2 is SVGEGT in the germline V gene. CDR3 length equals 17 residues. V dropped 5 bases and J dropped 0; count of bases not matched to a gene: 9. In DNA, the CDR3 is TGTGCCAGCAGTCTCGGGACTAGTGGTATAGCCAAAAACATTCAGTACTTC. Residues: CASSLGTSGIAKNIQYF.

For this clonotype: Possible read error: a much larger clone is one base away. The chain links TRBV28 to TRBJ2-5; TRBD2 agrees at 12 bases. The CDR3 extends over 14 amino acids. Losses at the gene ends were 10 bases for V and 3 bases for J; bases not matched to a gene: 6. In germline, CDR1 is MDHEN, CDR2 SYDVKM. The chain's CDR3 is CAILRTSGKETQYF. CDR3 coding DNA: TGTGCCATTTTGAGGACTAGCGGGAAAGAGACCCAGTACTTC.

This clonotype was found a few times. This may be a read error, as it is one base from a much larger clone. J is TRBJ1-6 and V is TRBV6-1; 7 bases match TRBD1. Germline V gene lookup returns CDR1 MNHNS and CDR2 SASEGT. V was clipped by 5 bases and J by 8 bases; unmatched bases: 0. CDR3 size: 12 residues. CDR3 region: CASSQGDSPLHF. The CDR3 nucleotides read TGTGCCAGCAGTCAGGGGGATTCACCCCTCCACTTT.

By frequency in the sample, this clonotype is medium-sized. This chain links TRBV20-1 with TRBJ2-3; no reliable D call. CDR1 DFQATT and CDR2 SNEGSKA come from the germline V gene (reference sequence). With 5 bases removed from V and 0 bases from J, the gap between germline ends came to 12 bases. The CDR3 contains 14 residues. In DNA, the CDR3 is TGCAGTGCTCATCGATGGAGTAGCACAGATACGCAGTATTTT. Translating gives CSAHRWSSTDTQYF.

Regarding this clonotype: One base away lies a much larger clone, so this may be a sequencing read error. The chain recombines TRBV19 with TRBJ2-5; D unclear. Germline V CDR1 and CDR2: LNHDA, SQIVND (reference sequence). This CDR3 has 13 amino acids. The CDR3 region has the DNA TGTGACAGTAGTAGAGCCCGGGTAGAGACCCAGTACTTC. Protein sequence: CDSSRARVETQYF.

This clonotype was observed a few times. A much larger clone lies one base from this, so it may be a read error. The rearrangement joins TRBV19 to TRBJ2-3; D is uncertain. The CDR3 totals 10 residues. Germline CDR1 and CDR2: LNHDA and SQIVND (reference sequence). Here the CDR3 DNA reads TGTGCCAGTAGTATTTCAACGCAGTGTTTT. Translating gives CASSISTQCF.

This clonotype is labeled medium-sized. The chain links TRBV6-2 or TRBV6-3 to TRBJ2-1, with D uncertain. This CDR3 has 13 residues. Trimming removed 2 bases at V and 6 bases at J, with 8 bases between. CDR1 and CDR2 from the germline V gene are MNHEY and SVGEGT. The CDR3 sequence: CASSYTKANEQFF. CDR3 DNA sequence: TGTGCCAGCAGTTACACAAAGGCCAATGAGCAGTTCTTC.

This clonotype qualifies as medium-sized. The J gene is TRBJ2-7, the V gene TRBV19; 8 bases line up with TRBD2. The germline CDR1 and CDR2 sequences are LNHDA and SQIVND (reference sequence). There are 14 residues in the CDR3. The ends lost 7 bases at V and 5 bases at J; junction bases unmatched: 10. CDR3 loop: CASITGRGEDEQYF. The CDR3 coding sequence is TGTGCCAGTATCACCGGGAGGGGTGAGGACGAGCAGTACTTC.

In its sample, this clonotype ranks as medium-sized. The CDR3 coding sequence is TGTGCCAGCAGTGAAGTCGAGGGGCCTCAAAGGGAGTTCTTC. It encodes CASSEVEGPQREFF. The V call is TRBV2, the J call TRBJ2-1; D may be TRBD1 or TRBD2 (5 bases each). Trimming took 1 base from V and 14 from J, leaving 18 bases between them. Germline loops: CDR1 SNHLY, CDR2 FYNNEI. The CDR3 is 14 residues long. The complete variable domain, with remaining parts taken from reference TRBV2 and TRBJ2-1, reads EPEVTQTPSHQVTQMGQEVILRCVPISNHLYFYWYRQILGQKVEFLVSFYNNEISEKSEIFDDQFSVERPDGSNFTLKIRSTKLEDSAMYFCASSEVEGPQREFFGPGTRLTVL.

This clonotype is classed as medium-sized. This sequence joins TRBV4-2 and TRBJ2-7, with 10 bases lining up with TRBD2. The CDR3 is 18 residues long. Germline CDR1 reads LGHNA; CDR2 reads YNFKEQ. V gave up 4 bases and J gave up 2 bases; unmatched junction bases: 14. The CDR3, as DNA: TGTGCCAGCAGCCCCCGACACTCGTTAGCGGGAGGCGCCTACGAGCAGTACTTC. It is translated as CASSPRHSLAGGAYEQYF.

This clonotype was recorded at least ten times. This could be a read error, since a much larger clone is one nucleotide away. The CDR3 reads CACRPYNSPLHF. The DNA for the CDR3 is TGTGCCTGCCGTCCCTATAATTCACCCCTCCACTTT. The chain recombines TRBV2 with TRBJ1-6, with unresolved D. Germline assignment: CDR1 SNHLY and CDR2 FYNNEI. The V end was cut by 11 bases, the J end by 2 bases, with 7 bases between. The CDR3 sequence is 12 residues long.

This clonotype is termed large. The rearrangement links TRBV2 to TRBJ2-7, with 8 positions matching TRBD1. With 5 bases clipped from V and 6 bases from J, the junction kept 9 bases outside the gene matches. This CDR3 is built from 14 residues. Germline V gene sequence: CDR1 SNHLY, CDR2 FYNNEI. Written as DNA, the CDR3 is TGTGCCAGCAGTCTTCAGGACAGGGCGGGCGAGCAGTACTTC. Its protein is CASSLQDRAGEQYF. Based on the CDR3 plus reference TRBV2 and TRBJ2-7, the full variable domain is EPEVTQTPSHQVTQMGQEVILRCVPISNHLYFYWYRQILGQKVEFLVSFYNNEISEKSEIFDDQFSVERPDGSNFTLKIRSTKLEDSAMYFCASSLQDRAGEQYFGPGTRLTVT.

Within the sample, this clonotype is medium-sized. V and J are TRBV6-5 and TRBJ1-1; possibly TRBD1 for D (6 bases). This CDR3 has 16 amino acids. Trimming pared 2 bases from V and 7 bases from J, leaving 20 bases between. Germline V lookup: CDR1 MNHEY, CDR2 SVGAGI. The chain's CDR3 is CASSYGSRGQNDEAFF. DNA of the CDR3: TGTGCCAGCAGTTACGGTTCAAGAGGACAGAACGATGAAGCTTTCTTT.

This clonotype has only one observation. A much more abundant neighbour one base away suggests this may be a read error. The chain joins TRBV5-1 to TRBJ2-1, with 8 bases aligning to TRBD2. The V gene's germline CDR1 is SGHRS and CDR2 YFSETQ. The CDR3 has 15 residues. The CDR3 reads CSSSFSGTRFDEQFF. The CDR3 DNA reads TGCTCCAGCAGCTTCTCCGGGACTAGGTTTGATGAGCAGTTCTTC.

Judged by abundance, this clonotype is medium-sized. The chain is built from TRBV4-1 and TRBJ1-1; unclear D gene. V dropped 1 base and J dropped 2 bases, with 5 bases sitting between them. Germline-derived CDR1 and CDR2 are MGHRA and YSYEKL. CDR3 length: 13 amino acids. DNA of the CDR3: TGCGCCAGCAGCCAAGTAGCAAACACTGAAGCTTTCTTT. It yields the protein CASSQVANTEAFF.

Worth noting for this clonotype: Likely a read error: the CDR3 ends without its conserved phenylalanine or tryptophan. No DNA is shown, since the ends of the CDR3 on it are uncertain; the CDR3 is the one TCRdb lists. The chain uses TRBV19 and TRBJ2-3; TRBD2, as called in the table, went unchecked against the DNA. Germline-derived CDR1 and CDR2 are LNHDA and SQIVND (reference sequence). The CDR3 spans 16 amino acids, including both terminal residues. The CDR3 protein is CASSMSSGTYEQYFGP.

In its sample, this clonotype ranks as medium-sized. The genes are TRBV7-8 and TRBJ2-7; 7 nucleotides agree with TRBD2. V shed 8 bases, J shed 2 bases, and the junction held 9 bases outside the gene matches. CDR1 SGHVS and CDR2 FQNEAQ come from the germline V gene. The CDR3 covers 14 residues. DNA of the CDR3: TGTGCCAGCGGAAGCGGGGTGACTCCCTACGAGCAGTACTTC. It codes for CASGSGVTPYEQYF.

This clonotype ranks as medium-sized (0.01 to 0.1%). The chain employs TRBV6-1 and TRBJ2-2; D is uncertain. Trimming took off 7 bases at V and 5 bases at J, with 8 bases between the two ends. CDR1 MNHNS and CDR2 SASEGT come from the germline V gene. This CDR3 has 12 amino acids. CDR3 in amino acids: CASNLRTGELFF. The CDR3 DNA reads TGTGCCAGCAACCTTCGGACCGGGGAGCTGTTTTTT.

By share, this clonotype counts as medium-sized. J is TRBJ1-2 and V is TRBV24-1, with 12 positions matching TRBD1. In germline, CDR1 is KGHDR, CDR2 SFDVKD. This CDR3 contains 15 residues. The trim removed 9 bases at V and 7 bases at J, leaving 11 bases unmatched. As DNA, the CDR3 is TGTGCCACCCGAGGGCCGGGACAGGGGGCAGGTGGCTACACCTTC. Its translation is CATRGPGQGAGGYTF.

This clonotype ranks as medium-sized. CDR3 coding DNA: TGTGCCAGCAGCGGGGAGATTAATGAAAAACTGTTTTTT. The encoded protein is CASSGEINEKLFF. The rearrangement links TRBV12-3 or TRBV12-4 to TRBJ1-4; no definite D call. Trimming took off 6 bases at V and 4 bases at J, with 9 bases between the two ends. CDR3 size: 13 residues.

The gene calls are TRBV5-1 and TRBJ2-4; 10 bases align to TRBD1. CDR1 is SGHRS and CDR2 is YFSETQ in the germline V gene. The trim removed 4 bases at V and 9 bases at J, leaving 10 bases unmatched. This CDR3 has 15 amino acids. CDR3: CASSHTGTGDFIQYF. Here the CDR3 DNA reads TGCGCCAGCAGCCACACCGGGACAGGGGATTTCATTCAGTACTTC.